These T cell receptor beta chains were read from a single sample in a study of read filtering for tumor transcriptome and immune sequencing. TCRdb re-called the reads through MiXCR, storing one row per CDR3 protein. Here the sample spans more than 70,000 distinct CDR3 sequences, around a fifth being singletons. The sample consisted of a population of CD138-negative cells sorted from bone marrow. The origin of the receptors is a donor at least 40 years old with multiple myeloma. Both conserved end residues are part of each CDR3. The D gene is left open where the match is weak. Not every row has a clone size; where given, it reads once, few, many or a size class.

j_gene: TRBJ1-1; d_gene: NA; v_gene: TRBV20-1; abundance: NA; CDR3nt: TGCAGTGCTAGAGAGAGCGGGACAAAGACTGAAGCTTTCTTT; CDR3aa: CSARESGTKTEAFF
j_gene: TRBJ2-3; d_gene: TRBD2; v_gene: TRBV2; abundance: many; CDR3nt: TGTGCCAGCAGTGAACGGGGCGGGGGGAGGACAGATACGCAGTATTTT; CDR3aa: CASSERGGGRTDTQYF
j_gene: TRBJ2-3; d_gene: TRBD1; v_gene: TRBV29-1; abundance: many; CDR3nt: TGCAGCGTTGAAGGAGGGGGCGAGGCGCAGTATTTT; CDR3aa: CSVEGGGEAQYF
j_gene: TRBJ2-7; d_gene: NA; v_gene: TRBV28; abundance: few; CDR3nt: TGTGCCAGCCGCATAGGGGGGTACCAACGGGAGCAGTACTTC; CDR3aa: CASRIGGYQREQYF
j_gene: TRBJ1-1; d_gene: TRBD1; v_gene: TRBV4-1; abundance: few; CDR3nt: TGCGCCAGCAGCCAAGGTTACAGGGGATTCCCTGAAGCTTTCTTT; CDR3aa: CASSQGYRGFPEAFF
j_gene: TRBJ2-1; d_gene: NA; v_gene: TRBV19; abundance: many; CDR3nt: TGTGCCAGTAGTATAGGAAGCGCGGACCAAACGGGCGGTGAGCAGTTCTTC; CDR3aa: CASSIGSADQTGGEQFF
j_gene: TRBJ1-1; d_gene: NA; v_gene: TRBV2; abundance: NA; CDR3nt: TGTGCCAGCCCCGGTGAGAAAGGGGCGAACACTGAAGCTTTCTTT; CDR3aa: CASPGEKGANTEAFF
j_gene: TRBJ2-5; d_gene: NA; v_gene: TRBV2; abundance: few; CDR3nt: TGTGCCAGCGGGAGAGGGGCCGCGGCGGGAGAGACCCAGTACTTC; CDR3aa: CASGRGAAAGETQYF
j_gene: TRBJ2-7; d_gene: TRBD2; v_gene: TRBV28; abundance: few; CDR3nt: TGTGCCAGCAGTTCCAGTGTCAGCGGGGGGACCACCTACGAGCAGTACTTC; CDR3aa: CASSSSVSGGTTYEQYF
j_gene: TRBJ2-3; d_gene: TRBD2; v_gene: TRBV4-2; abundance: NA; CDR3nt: TGTGCCAGCAGCCAAGGGCCCCTAGCGGGGGACGATACGCAGTATTTT; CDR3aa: CASSQGPLAGDDTQYF
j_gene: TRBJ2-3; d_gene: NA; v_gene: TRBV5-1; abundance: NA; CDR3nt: TGCGCCAGCAGCCTGCTACAGGGGGGGTCAAATACGCAGTATTTT; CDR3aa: CASSLLQGGSNTQYF
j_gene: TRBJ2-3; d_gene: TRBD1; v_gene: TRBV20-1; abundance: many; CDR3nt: TGCAGTGTCACGGACAGGGGAATGAATACGCAGTATTTT; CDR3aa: CSVTDRGMNTQYF
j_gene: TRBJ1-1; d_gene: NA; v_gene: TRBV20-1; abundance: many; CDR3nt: TGCAGTGCTAGAGATGCGGTGGAGTCTGAAGCTTTCTTT; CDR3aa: CSARDAVESEAFF
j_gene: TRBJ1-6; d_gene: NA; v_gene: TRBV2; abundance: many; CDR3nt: TGTGCCAGCAGTGACAGGGATAATTCACCCCTCCACTTT; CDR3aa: CASSDRDNSPLHF
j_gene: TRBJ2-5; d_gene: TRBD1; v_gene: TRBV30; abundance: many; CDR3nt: TGTGCCTGGAGCGTTGGGACAGGCCAAGAGACCCAGTACTTC; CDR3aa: CAWSVGTGQETQYF
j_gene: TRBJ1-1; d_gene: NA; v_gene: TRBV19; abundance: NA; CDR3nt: TGTGCCATTAGTATTGGGAGGACTGAAGCCTTCTTT; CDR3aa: CAISIGRTEAFF
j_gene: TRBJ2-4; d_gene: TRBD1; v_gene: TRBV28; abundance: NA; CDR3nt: TGTGCCAGCAGTTTATGGGGGACAGGGGGCACCAAAAACATTCAGTACTTC; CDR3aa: CASSLWGTGGTKNIQYF
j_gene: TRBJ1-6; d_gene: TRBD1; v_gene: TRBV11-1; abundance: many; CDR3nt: TGTGCCAGCAGCTTACGTCTTGGACAGGGGAATTCACCCCTCCACTTT; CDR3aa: CASSLRLGQGNSPLHF
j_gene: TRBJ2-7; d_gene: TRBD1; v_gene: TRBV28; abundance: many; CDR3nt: TGTGCCAGCAGCAAACCGGGACAGGGTAGATACGAGCAGTACTTC; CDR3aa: CASSKPGQGRYEQYF
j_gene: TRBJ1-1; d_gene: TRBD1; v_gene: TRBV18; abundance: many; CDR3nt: TGTGCCAGCTCACCATGGGGACAGATGATGAACACTGAAGCTTTCTTT; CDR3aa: CASSPWGQMMNTEAFF
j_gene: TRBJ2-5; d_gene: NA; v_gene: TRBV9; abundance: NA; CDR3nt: TGTGCCAGCAGCAGCGAGGGAGAGACCCAGTACTTC; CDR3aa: CASSSEGETQYF
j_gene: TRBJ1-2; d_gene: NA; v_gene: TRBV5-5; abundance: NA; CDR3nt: TGTGCCAGCAGCCGAGAGTATGGCTACACCTTC; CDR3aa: CASSREYGYTF
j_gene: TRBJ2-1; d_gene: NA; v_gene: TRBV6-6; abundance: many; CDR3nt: TGTGCCAGCAGTTTCGGTTCAATCAATGAGCAGTTCTTC; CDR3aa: CASSFGSINEQFF
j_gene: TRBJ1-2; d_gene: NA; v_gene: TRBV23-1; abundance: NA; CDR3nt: TGCGCCAGCAGTCAATCGGGGCCTAGGCGGTATGGCTACACCTTC; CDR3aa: CASSQSGPRRYGYTF
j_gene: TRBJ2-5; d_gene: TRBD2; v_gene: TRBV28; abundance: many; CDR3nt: TGTGCCAGCAGTTTACCTCGGACGGGAGGGAAAGAGACCCAGTACTTC; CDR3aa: CASSLPRTGGKETQYF
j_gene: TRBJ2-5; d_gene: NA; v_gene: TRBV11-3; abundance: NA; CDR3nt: TGTGCCAGCAGCTTCGGGAAGTTCGGAGAGACCCAGTACTTC; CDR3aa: CASSFGKFGETQYF